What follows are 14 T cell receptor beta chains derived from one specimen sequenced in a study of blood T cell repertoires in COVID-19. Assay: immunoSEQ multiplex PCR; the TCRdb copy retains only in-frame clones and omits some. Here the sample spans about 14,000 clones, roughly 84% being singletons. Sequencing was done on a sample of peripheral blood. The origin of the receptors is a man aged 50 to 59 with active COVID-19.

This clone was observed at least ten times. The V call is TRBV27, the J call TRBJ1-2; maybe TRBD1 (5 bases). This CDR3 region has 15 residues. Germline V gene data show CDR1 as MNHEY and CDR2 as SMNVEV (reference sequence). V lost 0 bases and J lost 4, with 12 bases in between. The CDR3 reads CASSLSVGVLYGYTF. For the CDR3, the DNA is TGTGCCAGCAGTTTATCAGTAGGGGTCCTCTATGGCTACACCTTC.

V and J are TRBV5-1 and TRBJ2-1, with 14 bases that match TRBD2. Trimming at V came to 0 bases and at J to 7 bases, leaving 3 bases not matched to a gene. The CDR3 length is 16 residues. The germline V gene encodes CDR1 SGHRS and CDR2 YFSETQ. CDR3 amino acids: CASSLAGTSGGNEQFF. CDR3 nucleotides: TGCGCCAGCAGCTTGGCCGGGACTAGCGGGGGTAATGAGCAGTTCTTC. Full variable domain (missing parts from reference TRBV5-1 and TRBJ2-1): KAGVTQTPRYLIKTRGQQVTLSCSPISGHRSVSWYQQTPGQGLQFLFEYFSETQRNKGNFPGRFSGRQFSNSRSEMNVSTLELGDSALYLCASSLAGTSGGNEQFFGPGTRLTVL.

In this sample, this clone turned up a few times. The CDR3 spells CASSPISDDGTSGPSYEQYF. CDR3 sequence (DNA): TGTGCCAGCAGTCCCATTTCCGATGATGGGACTAGCGGGCCCTCCTACGAGCAGTACTTC. The chain is built from TRBV28 and TRBJ2-7, with TRBD2 identical over 12 bases. Germline CDR1 and CDR2: MDHEN and SYDVKM. Trimming took 5 bases from V and 0 from J; bases not matched to a gene: 17. The CDR3 covers 20 residues.

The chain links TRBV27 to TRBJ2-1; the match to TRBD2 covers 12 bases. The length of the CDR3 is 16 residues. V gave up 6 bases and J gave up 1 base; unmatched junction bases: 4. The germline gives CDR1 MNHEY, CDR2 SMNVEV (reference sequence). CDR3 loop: CASRRLAGASYNEQFF. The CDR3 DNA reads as TGTGCCAGCAGAAGACTAGCGGGAGCGTCCTACAATGAGCAGTTCTTC.

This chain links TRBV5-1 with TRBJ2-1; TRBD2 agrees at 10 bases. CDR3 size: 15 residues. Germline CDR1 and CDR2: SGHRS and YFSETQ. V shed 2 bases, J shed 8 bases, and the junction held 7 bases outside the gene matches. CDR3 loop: CASSLGLAEGDEQFF. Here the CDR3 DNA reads TGCGCCAGCAGCTTAGGACTAGCGGAGGGGGATGAGCAGTTCTTC.

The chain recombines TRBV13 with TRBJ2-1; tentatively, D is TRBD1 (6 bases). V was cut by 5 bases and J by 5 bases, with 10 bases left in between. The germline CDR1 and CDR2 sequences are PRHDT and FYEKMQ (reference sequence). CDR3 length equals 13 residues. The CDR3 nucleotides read TGTGCCAGCAGCCCCGGACAGAACAATGAGCAGTTCTTC. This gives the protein CASSPGQNNEQFF.

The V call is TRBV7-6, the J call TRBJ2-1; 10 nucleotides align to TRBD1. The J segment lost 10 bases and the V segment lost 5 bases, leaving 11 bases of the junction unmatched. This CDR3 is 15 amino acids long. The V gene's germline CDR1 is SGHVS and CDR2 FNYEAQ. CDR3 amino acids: CASSTGTGEFGEQFF. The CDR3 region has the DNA TGTGCCAGCAGCACCGGGACAGGGGAATTCGGGGAGCAGTTCTTC.

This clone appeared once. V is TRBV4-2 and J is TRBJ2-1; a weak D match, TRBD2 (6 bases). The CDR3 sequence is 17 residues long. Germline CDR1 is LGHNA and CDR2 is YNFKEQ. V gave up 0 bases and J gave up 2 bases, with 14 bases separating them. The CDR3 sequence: CASSQDWSGSPYNEQFF. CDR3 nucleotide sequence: TGTGCCAGCAGCCAAGATTGGAGCGGGTCGCCCTACAATGAGCAGTTCTTC.

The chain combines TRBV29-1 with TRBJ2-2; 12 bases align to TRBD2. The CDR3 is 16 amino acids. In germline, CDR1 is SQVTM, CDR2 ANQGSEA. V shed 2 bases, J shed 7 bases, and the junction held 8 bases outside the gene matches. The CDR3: CSVESGTSGPHGELFF. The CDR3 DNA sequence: TGCAGCGTTGAATCAGGGACTAGCGGGCCCCACGGGGAGCTGTTTTTT.

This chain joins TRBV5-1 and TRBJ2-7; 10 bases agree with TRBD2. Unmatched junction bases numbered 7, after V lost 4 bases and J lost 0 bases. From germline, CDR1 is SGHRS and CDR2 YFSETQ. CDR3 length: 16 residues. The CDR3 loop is CASSPRTSGFSYEQYF. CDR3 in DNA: TGCGCCAGCAGCCCGAGGACTAGCGGCTTCTCCTACGAGCAGTACTTC.

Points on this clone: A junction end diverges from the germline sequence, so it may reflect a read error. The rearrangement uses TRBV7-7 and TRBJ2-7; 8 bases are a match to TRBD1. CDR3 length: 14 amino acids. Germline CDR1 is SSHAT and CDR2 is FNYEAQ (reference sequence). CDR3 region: CASSPGTGDYEQYF. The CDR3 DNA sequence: TGTGCTAGCAGCCCGGGGACAGGTGACTACGAGCAGTACTTC.

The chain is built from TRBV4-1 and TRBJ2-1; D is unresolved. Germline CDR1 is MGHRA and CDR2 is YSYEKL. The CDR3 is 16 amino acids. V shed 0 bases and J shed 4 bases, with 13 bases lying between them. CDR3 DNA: TGCGCCAGCAGCCAAGAATCGACTTCCAGATACAATGAGCAGTTCTTC. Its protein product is CASSQESTSRYNEQFF.

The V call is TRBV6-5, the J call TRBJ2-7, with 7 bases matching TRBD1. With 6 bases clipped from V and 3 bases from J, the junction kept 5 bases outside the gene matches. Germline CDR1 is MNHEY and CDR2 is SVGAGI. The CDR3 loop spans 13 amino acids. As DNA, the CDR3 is TGTGCCAGCAGGCCTGACAGGGACTACGAGCAGTACTTC. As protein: CASRPDRDYEQYF.

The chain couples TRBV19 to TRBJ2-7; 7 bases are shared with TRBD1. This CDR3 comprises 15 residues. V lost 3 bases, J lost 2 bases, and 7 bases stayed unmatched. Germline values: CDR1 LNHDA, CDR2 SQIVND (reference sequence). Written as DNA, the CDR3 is TGTGCCAGTAGTATTTCGGGGACAGCCGCCTACGAGCAGTACTTC. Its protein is CASSISGTAAYEQYF.